Listed below are T cell receptor beta chains from one sample, sequenced in a study of glioma-infiltrating T cells. One entry per CDR3 protein, called by TCRdb with MiXCR from the multiplex PCR reads. The table has fewer than 500,000 distinct CDR3 sequences, 41% seen once. Sequencing was carried out using glioma tissue, nonneoplastic brain tissue, or PBMCs (not recorded which). The receptor set was obtained from a human donor with low-grade glioma or glioblastoma, undergoing nonglioma brain surgery, or in good health (not recorded which). CDR3s include the opening cysteine and the closing phenylalanine or tryptophan. A D gene is named only where the DNA matches it firmly. Where a row states a size, it is once, few, many or the class of an expanded clone; other rows omit it.

D gene	clone size	CDR3 length	V gene	J gene	CDR3 protein	CDR3 DNA
TRBD1	.	15	TRBV7-2	TRBJ1-1	CASSRGRGQDTEAFF	TGTGCCAGCAGCCGAGGGAGGGGGCAGGACACTGAAGCTTTCTTT
.	few	13	TRBV6-5	TRBJ1-1	CASSLEADTEAFF	TGTGCCAGCAGTTTAGAGGCAGACACTGAAGCTTTCTTT
TRBD1	few	16	TRBV19	TRBJ2-1	CASSVTQGVPYNEQFF	TGTGCCAGTAGCGTCACCCAGGGGGTCCCCTACAATGAGCAGTTCTTC
TRBD1	few	14	TRBV27	TRBJ1-5	CASSHQGDNQPQHF	TGTGCCAGCAGCCATCAGGGGGACAATCAGCCCCAGCATTTT
.	medium-sized	14	TRBV27	TRBJ2-3	CASSPRWSTDTQYF	TGTGCCAGCAGCCCTAGATGGAGCACAGATACGCAGTATTTT
.	.	16	TRBV7-2	TRBJ2-5	CASSKWAGAFQETQYF	TGTGCCAGCAGCAAGTGGGCAGGGGCCTTCCAAGAGACCCAGTACTTC
.	few	15	TRBV4-2	TRBJ1-1	CASSQDQIRNTEAFF	TGTGCCAGCAGCCAAGATCAAATCCGGAACACTGAAGCTTTCTTT
.	.	15	TRBV28	TRBJ2-2	CASSSGRANTGELFF	TGTGCCAGCAGTTCGGGACGTGCGAACACCGGGGAGCTGTTTTTT
TRBD1	many	14	TRBV6-2/TRBV6-3	TRBJ1-5	CASSSGTGNQPQHF	TGTGCCAGCAGTTCCGGGACAGGCAATCAGCCCCAGCATTTT
.	.	15	TRBV4-1	TRBJ1-2	CASSQGKGGSYGYTF	TGCGCCAGCAGCCAAGGAAAAGGGGGGAGCTATGGCTACACCTTC
.	.	16	TRBV12-3/TRBV12-4	TRBJ2-1	CASSFVLRDWVDEQFF	TGTGCCAGCAGTTTTGTCTTGAGAGACTGGGTTGATGAGCAGTTCTTC
.	.	15	TRBV7-6	TRBJ2-6	CASSLGQAGANVLTF	TGTGCCAGCAGCTTAGGGCAAGCCGGGGCCAACGTCCTGACTTTC
.	many	11	TRBV27	TRBJ2-3	CASTLADTQYF	TGTGCCAGCACTCTGGCAGATACGCAGTATTTT
TRBD1	.	18	TRBV4-1	TRBJ1-2	CASSQGLGQSSGYYGYTF	TGCGCCAGCAGCCAAGGTTTGGGACAGTCAAGTGGGTACTATGGCTACACCTTC
.	.	11	TRBV20-1	TRBJ2-7	CSQDGTYEQYF	TGCAGTCAGGACGGCACCTACGAGCAGTACTTC
.	many	14	TRBV4-1	TRBJ2-1	CASSRRADYNEQFF	TGCGCCAGCAGTCGCCGAGCGGATTACAATGAGCAGTTCTTC
TRBD1	.	12	TRBV12-3/TRBV12-4	TRBJ1-2	CASRARGVGYTF	TGTGCCAGCAGGGCCAGGGGGGTAGGCTACACCTTC